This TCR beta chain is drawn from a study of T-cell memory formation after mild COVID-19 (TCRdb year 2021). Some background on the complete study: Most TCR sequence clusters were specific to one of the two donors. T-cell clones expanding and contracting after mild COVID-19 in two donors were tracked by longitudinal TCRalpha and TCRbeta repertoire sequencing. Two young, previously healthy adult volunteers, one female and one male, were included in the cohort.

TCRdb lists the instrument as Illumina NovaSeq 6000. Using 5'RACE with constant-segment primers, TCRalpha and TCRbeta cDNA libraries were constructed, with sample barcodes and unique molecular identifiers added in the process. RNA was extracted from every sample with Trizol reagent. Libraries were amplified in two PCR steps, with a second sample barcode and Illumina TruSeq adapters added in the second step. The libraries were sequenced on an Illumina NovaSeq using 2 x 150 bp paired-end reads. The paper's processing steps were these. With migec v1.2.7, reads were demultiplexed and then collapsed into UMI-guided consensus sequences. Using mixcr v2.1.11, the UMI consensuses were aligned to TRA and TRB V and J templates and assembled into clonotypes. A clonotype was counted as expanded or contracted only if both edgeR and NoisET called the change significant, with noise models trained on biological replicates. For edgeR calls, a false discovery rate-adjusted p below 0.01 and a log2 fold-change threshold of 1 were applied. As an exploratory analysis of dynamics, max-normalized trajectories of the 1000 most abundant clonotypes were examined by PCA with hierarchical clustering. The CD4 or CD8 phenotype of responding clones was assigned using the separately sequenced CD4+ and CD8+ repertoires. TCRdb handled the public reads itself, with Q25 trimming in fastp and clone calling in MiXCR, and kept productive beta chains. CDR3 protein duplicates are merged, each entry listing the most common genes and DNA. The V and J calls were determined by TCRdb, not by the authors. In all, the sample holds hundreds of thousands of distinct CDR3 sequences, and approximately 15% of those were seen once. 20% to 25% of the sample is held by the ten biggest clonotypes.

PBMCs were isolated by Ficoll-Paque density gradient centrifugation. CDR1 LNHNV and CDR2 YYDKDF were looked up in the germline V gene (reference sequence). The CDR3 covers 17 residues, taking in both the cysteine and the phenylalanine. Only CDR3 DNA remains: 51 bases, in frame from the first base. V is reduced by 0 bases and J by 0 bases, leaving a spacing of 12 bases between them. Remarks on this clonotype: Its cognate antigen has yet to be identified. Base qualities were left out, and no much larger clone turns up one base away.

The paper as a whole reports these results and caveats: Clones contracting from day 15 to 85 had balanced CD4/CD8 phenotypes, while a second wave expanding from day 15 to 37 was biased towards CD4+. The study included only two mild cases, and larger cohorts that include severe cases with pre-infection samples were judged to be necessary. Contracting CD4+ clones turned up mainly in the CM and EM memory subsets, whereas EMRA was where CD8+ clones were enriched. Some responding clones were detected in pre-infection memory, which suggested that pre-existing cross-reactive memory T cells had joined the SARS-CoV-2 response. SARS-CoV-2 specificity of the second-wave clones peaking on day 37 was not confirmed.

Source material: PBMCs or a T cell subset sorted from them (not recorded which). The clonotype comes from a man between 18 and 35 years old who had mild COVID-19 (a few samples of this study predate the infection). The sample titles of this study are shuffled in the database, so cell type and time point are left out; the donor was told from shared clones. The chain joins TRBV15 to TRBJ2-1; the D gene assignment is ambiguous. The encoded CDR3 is CATSRDPPANSYNEQFF. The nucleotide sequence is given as TGTGCCACCAGCAGAGATCCCCCCGCCAACTCCTACAATGAGCAGTTCTTC.